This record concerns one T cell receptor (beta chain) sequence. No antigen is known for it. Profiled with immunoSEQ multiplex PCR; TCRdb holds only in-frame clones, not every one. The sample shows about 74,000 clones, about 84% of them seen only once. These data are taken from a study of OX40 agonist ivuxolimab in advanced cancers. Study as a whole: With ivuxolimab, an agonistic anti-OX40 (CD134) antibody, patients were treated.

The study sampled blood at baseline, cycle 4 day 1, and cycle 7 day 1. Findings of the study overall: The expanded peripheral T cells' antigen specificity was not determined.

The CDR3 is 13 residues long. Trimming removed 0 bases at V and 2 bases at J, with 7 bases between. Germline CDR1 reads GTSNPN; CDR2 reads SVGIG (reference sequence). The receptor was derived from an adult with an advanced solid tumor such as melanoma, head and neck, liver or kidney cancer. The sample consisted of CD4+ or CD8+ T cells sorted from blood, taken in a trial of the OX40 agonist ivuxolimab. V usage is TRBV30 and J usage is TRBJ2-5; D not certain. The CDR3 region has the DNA TGTGCCTGGAGTGTGAACTTACAAGAGACCCAGTACTTC. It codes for CAWSVNLQETQYF. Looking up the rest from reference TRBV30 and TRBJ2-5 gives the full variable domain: SQTIHQWPATLVQPVGSPLSLECTVEGTSNPNLYWYRQAAGRGLQLLFYSVGIGQISSEVPQNLSASRPQDRQFILSSKKLLLSDSGFYLCAWSVNLQETQYFGPGTRLLVL.